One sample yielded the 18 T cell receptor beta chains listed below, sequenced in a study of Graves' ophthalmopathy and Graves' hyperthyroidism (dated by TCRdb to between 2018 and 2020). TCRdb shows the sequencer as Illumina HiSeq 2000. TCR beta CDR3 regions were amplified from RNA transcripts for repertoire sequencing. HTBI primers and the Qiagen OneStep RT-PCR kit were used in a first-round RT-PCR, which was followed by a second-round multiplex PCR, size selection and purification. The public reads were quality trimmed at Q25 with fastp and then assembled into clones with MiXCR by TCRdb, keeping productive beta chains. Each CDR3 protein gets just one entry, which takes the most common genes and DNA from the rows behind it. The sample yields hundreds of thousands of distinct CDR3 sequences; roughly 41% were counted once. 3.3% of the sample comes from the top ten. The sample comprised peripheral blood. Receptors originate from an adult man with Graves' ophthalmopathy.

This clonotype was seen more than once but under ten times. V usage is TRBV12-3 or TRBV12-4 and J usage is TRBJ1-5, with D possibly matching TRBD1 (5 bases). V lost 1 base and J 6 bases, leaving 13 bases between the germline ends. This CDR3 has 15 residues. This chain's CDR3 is CASSLGGSWGQPQHF. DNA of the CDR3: TGTGCCAGCAGTTTAGGGGGGTCGTGGGGTCAGCCCCAGCATTTT.

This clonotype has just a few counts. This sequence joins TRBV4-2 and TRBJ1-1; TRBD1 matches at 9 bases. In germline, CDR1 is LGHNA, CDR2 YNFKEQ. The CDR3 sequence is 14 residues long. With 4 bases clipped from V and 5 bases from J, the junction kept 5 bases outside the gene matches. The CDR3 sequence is CASSRTGGFTEAFF. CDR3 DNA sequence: TGTGCCAGCAGCCGAACAGGGGGCTTTACTGAAGCTTTCTTT.

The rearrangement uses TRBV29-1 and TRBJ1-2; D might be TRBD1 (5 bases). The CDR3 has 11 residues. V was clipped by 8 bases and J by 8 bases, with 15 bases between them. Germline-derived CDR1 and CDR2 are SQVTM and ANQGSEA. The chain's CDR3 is CSLAPGGGYTF. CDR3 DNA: TGCAGCTTAGCGCCGGGGGGGGGCTACACCTTC. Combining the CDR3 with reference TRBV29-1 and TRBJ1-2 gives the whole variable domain SAVISQKPSRDICQRGTSLTIQCQVDSQVTMMFWYRQQPGQSLTLIATANQGSEATYESGFVIDKFPISRPNLTFSTLTVSNMSPEDSSIYLCSLAPGGGYTFGSGTRLTVV.

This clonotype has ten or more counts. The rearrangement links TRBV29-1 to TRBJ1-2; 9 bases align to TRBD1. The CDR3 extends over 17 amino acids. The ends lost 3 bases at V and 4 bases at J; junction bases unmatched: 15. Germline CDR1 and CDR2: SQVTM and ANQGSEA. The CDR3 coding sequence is TGCAGCGTTGATGCAACGGGACAGGGAGCGACGGGCTATGGCTACACCTTC. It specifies CSVDATGQGATGYGYTF.

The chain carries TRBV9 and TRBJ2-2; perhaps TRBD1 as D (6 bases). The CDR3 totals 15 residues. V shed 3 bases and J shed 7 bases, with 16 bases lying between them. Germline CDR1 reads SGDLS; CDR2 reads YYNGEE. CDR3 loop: CASSAFDRLSGELFF. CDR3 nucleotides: TGTGCCAGCAGCGCCTTTGACAGGCTCAGCGGGGAGCTGTTTTTT.

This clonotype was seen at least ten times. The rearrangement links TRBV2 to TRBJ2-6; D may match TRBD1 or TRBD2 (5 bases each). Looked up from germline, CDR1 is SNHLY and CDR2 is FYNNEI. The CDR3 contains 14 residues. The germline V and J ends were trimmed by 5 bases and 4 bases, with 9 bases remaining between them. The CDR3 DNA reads TGTGCCAGCAGTTGGGGGAACGGGGCCAACGTCCTGACTTTC. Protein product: CASSWGNGANVLTF. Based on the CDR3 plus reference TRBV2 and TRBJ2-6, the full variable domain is EPEVTQTPSHQVTQMGQEVILRCVPISNHLYFYWYRQILGQKVEFLVSFYNNEISEKSEIFDDQFSVERPDGSNFTLKIRSTKLEDSAMYFCASSWGNGANVLTFGAGSRLTVL.

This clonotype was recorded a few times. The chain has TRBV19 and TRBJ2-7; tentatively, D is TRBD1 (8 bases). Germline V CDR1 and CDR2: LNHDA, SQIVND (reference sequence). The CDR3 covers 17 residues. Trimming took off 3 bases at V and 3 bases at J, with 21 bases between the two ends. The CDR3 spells CASSIPSLTGGGYEQYF. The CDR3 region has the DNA TGTGCCAGTAGTATCCCCTCCCTTACAGGGGGGGGCTACGAGCAGTACTTC. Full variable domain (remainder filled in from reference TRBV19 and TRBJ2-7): DGGITQSPKYLFRKEGQNVTLSCEQNLNHDAMYWYRQDPGQGLRLIYYSQIVNDFQKGDIAEGYSVSREKKESFPLTVTSAQKNPTAFYLCASSIPSLTGGGYEQYFGPGTRLTVT.

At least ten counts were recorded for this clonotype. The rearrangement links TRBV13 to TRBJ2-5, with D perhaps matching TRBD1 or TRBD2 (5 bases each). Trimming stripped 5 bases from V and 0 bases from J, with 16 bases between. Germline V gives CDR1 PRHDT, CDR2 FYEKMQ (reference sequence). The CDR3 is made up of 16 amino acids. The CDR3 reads CASSGRGRQNQETQYF. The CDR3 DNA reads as TGTGCCAGCAGCGGACGGGGCCGCCAGAACCAAGAGACCCAGTACTTC.

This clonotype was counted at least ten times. This CDR3 reads CSVKGGTGDYEQYF. The CDR3 coding sequence is TGCAGCGTTAAGGGAGGGACAGGGGACTACGAGCAGTACTTC. The V and J genes are TRBV29-1 and TRBJ2-7; TRBD1 aligns across 10 bases. CDR1 and CDR2 from the germline V gene are SQVTM and ANQGSEA. This CDR3 spans 14 amino acids. V lost 5 bases and J lost 3; bases outside the gene matches: 7.

CDR3 protein: CAWTGVMATEAFF. The CDR3 DNA reads as TGTGCCTGGACAGGGGTTATGGCCACTGAAGCTTTCTTT. The V call is TRBV30, the J call TRBJ1-1; possible D gene TRBD1, 6 bases. Trimming took off 4 bases at V and 4 bases at J, with 13 bases between the two ends. This CDR3 spans 13 amino acids. Germline V gene lookup returns CDR1 GTSNPN and CDR2 SVGIG (reference sequence).

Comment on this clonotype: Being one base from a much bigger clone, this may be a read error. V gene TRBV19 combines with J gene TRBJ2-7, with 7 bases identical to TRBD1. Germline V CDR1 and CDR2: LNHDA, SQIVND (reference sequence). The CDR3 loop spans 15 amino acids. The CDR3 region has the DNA TGTGCCAGTAGTACCTGGGACAGCCGCACCTACGGGCAGTACTTC. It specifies CASSTWDSRTYGQYF.

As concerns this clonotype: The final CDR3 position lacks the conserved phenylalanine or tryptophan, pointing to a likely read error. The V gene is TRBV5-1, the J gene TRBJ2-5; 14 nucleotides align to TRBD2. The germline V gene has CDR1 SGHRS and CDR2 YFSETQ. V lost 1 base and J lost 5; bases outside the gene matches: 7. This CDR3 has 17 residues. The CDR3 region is CASSLFSGTSGSETQYV. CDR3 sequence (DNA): TGCGCCAGCAGCTTGTTCTCGGGGACTAGCGGGAGTGAGACCCAGTACGTC.

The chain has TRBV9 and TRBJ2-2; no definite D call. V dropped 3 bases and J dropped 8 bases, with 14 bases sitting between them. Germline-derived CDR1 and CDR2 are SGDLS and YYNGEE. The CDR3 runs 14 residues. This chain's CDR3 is CASSASGPAGELFF. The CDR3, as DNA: TGTGCCAGCAGCGCCTCCGGACCAGCTGGGGAGCTGTTTTTT.

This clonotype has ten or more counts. The CDR3 loop reads CASSYDINTEAFF. The CDR3 DNA reads as TGTGCCAGCAGCTACGACATCAACACTGAAGCTTTCTTT. The V call is TRBV7-9, the J call TRBJ1-1; no definite D call. V was trimmed by 4 bases and J by 2 bases, leaving 8 bases between them. Germline CDR1 and CDR2: SEHNR and FQNEAQ (reference sequence). CDR3 size: 13 residues.

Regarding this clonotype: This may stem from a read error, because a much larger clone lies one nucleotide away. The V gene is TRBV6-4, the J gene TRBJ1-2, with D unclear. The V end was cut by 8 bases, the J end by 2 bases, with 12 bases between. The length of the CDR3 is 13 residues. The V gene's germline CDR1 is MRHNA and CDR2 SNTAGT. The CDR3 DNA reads TGTGCCAGCGGCCCAGCGTGGAACTATGGCTACACCTTC. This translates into CASGPAWNYGYTF.

The CDR3 spells CSFGDGYTF. The CDR3 DNA follows: TGCAGCTTTGGGGATGGCTACACCTTC. The chain uses TRBV29-1 and TRBJ1-2; D call uncertain. The germline gives CDR1 SQVTM, CDR2 ANQGSEA. The V gene lost 8 bases and the J gene lost 6 bases, with 7 bases spanning the gap. This CDR3 region has 9 residues.

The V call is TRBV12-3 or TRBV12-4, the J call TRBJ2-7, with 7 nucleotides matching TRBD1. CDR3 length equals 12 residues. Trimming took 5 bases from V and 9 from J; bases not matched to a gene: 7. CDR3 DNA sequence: TGTGCCAGCAGTCAACGACAGGGTAGGCAGTACTTC. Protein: CASSQRQGRQYF.

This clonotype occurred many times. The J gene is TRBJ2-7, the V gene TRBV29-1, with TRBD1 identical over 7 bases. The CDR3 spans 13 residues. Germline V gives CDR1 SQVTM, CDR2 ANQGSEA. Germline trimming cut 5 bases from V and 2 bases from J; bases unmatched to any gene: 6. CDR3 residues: CSVTGTEAYEQYF. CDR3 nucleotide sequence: TGCAGCGTTACCGGGACAGAAGCCTACGAGCAGTACTTC.